The source of this TCR beta chain is a study of shared clonotypes between healthy human individuals. Background on the study: The donor pool was made up of two women and three men aged 18 to 49.

Study-wide results and caveats: The diversity represented, both genetic and in exposure history, was limited by few donors.

Deep was the level used in running the assay. The team ran DNA from unsorted PBMCs on ten immunoSEQ deep assay plates for sequencing. The data were produced by immunoSEQ multiplex PCR, yet TCRdb's version contains in-frame clones alone and is incomplete. Seen here are around 500,000 clones, around 73% observed once, and the top ten hold approximately 12%. This clone was detected a few times. Its antigen is still unknown. Germline lookup yields CDR1 LNHNV and CDR2 YYDKDF (reference sequence). V dropped 0 bases and J dropped 4 bases, with 13 bases sitting between them. The CDR3 runs 15 residues. The sequencing input was PBMCs. This clonotype was sampled from a woman in her thirties or forties in good health. Some clones in this sample may be carry-over from other donors' samples. The rearrangement joins TRBV15 to TRBJ2-7, with D tentatively TRBD1 (5 bases). The CDR3 sequence: CATSREIQERYEQYF. Written as DNA, the CDR3 is TGTGCCACCAGCAGAGAAATACAGGAGAGGTACGAGCAGTACTTC.